This T cell receptor beta chain was observed in a study of CD8 T cells in Susac syndrome. Through negative isolation, CD4+ and CD8+ T cells were obtained, while TEMRA cells were enriched using FACS. It was with random hexamers that about 0.45 to 1 ug RNA was reverse transcribed. TCRdb ran MiXCR on the immunoSEQ multiplex PCR reads and lists one entry per CDR3 protein. The table shows a few hundred thousand distinct CDR3 sequences, with 85% occurring only once. Sequencing was carried out using CD8+ T cells from PBMCs. This TCR came from a human donor with multiple sclerosis.

CDR3 coding DNA: TGTGCCAGCAGTCGTCGGGAGGGCCGATCGTCTAAGCAGTTCTTC. Its translation: CASSRREGRSSKQFF. J is TRBJ2-1 and V is TRBV12-3 or TRBV12-4; 8 positions agree with TRBD2. The J segment lost 11 bases and the V segment lost 5 bases, leaving 14 bases of the junction unmatched. The CDR3 spans 15 residues.